The 20 T cell receptor beta chains below all came from one sample that was sequenced in a study of T cells in localized non-small cell lung cancer. TCRdb's copy holds only in-frame clones and misses some; the assay was immunoSEQ multiplex PCR. The repertoire holds some 10,000 clones, around two fifths seen once, with 3% to 4% in the top ten. The sample here was lymph node tissue, taken before any cancer treatment. All receptors come from a woman aged 40-75 years with stage I lung adenocarcinoma.

The chain carries TRBV5-1 and TRBJ1-2; weak D call: TRBD1 (5 bases). Germline values: CDR1 SGHRS, CDR2 YFSETQ. V lost 0 bases to trimming and J lost 7 bases, with 16 bases between them. The CDR3 extends over 15 amino acids. The CDR3 bases are TGCGCCAGCAGCTTGGGGCGTATGGGGCAGGGTGGCTACACCTTC. It encodes CASSLGRMGQGGYTF.

The chain carries TRBV30 and TRBJ2-3, with a weak D call TRBD2 (6 bases). The CDR3 runs 13 residues. The germline gives CDR1 GTSNPN, CDR2 SVGIG (reference sequence). Trimming cost V 0 bases and J 7 bases, with 11 bases left between them. CDR3 protein: CAWSVLEGNTQYF. DNA for the CDR3: TGTGCCTGGAGTGTACTGGAGGGGAATACGCAGTATTTT.

There are a few counts of this clone. V usage is TRBV18 and J usage is TRBJ2-3; no clear D gene. This CDR3 has 15 residues. Germline V gene data show CDR1 as KGHSH and CDR2 as LQKENI. The V gene lost 4 bases and the J gene lost 1 base, with 12 bases spanning the gap. The CDR3 here is CASSRTTVGTDTQYF. The CDR3, as DNA: TGTGCCAGCTCACGCACCACCGTGGGCACAGATACGCAGTATTTT.

The chain employs TRBV5-1 and TRBJ2-6; TRBD1 matches at 7 bases. From germline, CDR1 is SGHRS and CDR2 YFSETQ. Trimming at V came to 3 bases and at J to 2 bases, leaving 11 bases not matched to a gene. The length of the CDR3 is 18 residues. The CDR3 loop reads CASSSTGTATPGANVLTF. Here the CDR3 DNA reads TGCGCCAGCAGCTCTACCGGGACAGCAACACCTGGGGCCAACGTCCTGACTTTC.

J is TRBJ2-7 and V is TRBV12-2; TRBD2, the table's D call, lacks a check against the DNA. TRBV12-2 is tagged as a pseudogene. The CDR3 runs 16 residues. CDR3 region: CASRQISQDTYYEQYF. The CDR3 DNA follows: TGTGCAAGTCGCCAAATTTCCCAAGATACCTACTACGAGCAGTACTTC.

The sample holds a few counts of this clone. The CDR3 sequence: CASSFSASSGNTIYF. The CDR3 nucleotides read TGTGCCAGCAGCTTCTCAGCGAGCTCTGGAAACACCATATATTTT. This chain uses TRBV7-8 with TRBJ1-3; D unresolved. The V and J ends lost 3 bases and 0 bases respectively, with 9 bases between them. CDR1 and CDR2 (germline): SGHVS, FQNEAQ. The CDR3 length is 15 residues.

The V call is TRBV19, the J call TRBJ1-2; D not certain. V gave up 3 bases and J gave up 8 bases, with 10 bases separating them. The CDR3 extends over 12 amino acids. CDR1 is LNHDA, CDR2 SQIVND, per germline (reference sequence). As DNA, the CDR3 is TGTGCCAGTAGTATGGGCAGAGTAGGCTACACCTTC. Translated: CASSMGRVGYTF.

This chain uses TRBV30 with TRBJ2-3, with 10 bases lining up with TRBD1. V lost 3 bases to trimming and J lost 5 bases; unmatched junction nucleotides: 8. The germline V gene encodes CDR1 GTSNPN and CDR2 SVGIG (reference sequence). The CDR3 is 15 residues long. The CDR3 region has the DNA TGTGCCTGGAGCGGTGGGACAGGGGACGGAGATACGCAGTATTTT. It codes for CAWSGGTGDGDTQYF.

This clone was detected only a few times. V usage is TRBV6-9 and J usage is TRBJ2-7; 9 bases agree with TRBD2. V lost 5 bases to trimming and J lost 6 bases; unmatched junction nucleotides: 8. The CDR3 contains 14 residues. Germline V gene sequence: CDR1 MNHGY, CDR2 SVAAGI. CDR3 nucleotide sequence: TGTGCCAGCAGTCCCCTAGCGGGGTCGGGCGAGCAGTACTTC. This codes for CASSPLAGSGEQYF.

This clone was observed a few times. V and J are TRBV9 and TRBJ1-1; a weak D match, TRBD1 (5 bases). Deletions cut 3 bases from V and 4 bases from J, with 10 bases between. Germline V gene sequence: CDR1 SGDLS, CDR2 YYNGEE. This CDR3 contains 13 residues. The CDR3 nucleotides are TGTGCCAGCAGCGCAGCGGGGGGCACTGAAGCTTTCTTT. Its translation is CASSAAGGTEAFF.

The V call is TRBV9, the J call TRBJ2-1, with 7 bases aligning to TRBD1. This CDR3 contains 16 residues. The ends lost 4 bases at V and 8 bases at J; junction bases unmatched: 15. Germline lookup yields CDR1 SGDLS and CDR2 YYNGEE. This CDR3 is CASSPLQGTLGDEQFF. DNA for the CDR3: TGTGCCAGCAGCCCCCTACAGGGGACGTTGGGGGATGAGCAGTTCTTC.

This chain links TRBV6-7 with TRBJ2-3; TRBD2 matches 8 bases. TRBV6-7 is given ORF status, its function remaining uncertain. The junction had 8 bases not matched to a gene; V was cut back by 8 bases and J by 4 bases. The CDR3 covers 14 residues. CDR3 in DNA: TGTGCCAGCGGAACGGGACTAGTATCAGATACGCAGTATTTT. Translating gives CASGTGLVSDTQYF.

This clone has just a few counts. The chain has TRBV10-3 and TRBJ1-1; 9 bases map to TRBD1. With V trimmed by 2 bases and J by 5 bases, 12 bases remained unmatched. The CDR3 sequence is 17 residues long. Germline V gene data show CDR1 as ENHRY and CDR2 as SYGVKD. CDR3 loop: CAISERVQGAGGTEAFF. In nucleotides, the CDR3 is TGTGCCATCAGTGAGCGGGTACAGGGGGCAGGAGGGACTGAAGCTTTCTTT.

The chain is built from TRBV5-1 and TRBJ1-4; 9 nucleotides align to TRBD1. Germline CDR1 is SGHRS and CDR2 is YFSETQ. The CDR3 has 15 residues. Trimming took 0 bases from V and 5 from J; bases not matched to a gene: 2. Here the CDR3 DNA reads TGCGCCAGCAGCTTGGGGACAGGGGCAAATGAAAAACTGTTTTTT. Translation: CASSLGTGANEKLFF.

A few counts support this clone. The chain employs TRBV4-3 and TRBJ2-2; D unresolved. The CDR3 is made up of 14 amino acids. The germline gives CDR1 LGHNA, CDR2 YSLEER. V lost 1 base and J lost 6, with 9 bases in between. The CDR3, as DNA: TGCGCCAGCAGCCAAGGGAGTGGCTCCGGGGAGCTGTTTTTT. It codes for CASSQGSGSGELFF.

This chain connects TRBV9 to TRBJ2-2; D gene unclear. CDR1 SGDLS and CDR2 YYNGEE come from the germline V gene. This CDR3 is 15 amino acids long. Trimming took off 0 bases at V and 0 bases at J, with 6 bases between the two ends. The CDR3 spells CASSVGSANTGELFF. CDR3 in DNA: TGTGCCAGCAGCGTAGGGAGCGCGAACACCGGGGAGCTGTTTTTT. The full variable domain, its missing parts supplied by reference TRBV9 and TRBJ2-2, is DSGVTQTPKHLITATGQRVTLRCSPRSGDLSVYWYQQSLDQGLQFLIQYYNGEERAKGNILERFSAQQFPDLHSELNLSSLELGDSALYFCASSVGSANTGELFFGEGSRLTVL.

In its sample, this clone was seen a few times. The chain links TRBV7-4 to TRBJ2-2; 7 positions agree with TRBD2. This CDR3 region has 14 residues. The trim removed 3 bases at V and 2 bases at J, leaving 0 bases unmatched. CDR1 and CDR2 from the germline V gene are SGHVT and SQSDAQ. The CDR3 region is CASSLGLNTGELFF. The DNA of the CDR3 is TGTGCCAGCAGCTTGGGACTAAACACCGGGGAGCTGTTTTTT.

The CDR3 spells CASSLAQKREQFF. The CDR3 bases are TGTGCCAGCTCACTCGCCCAGAAAAGGGAGCAGTTCTTC. This chain links TRBV18 with TRBJ2-1, with D hard to call. The CDR3 length is 13 residues. V was clipped by 4 bases and J by 10 bases, with 14 bases between them. Germline lookup yields CDR1 KGHSH and CDR2 LQKENI.

This clone was seen just once. The chain combines TRBV28 with TRBJ2-3, with D perhaps matching TRBD1 (6 bases). V was trimmed by 5 bases and J by 2 bases, leaving 11 bases between them. CDR3 length equals 14 residues. CDR1 is MDHEN and CDR2 is SYDVKM in the germline V gene. The CDR3 reads CASSLTGNTDTQYF. Here the CDR3 DNA reads TGTGCCAGCAGTCTGACAGGAAACACAGATACGCAGTATTTT.

With regard to this clone: At one boundary the junction diverges from the germline segment, which might be a read error. The J gene is TRBJ1-1, the V gene TRBV15, with D uncertain. Germline V lookup: CDR1 LNHNV, CDR2 YYDKDF (reference sequence). This CDR3 has 16 residues. CDR3 nucleotide sequence: TGTGCTACCAGCAGAGAAAAGATGTTTATTGGCACTGAAGCTTTCTTT. Protein: CATSREKMFIGTEAFF.